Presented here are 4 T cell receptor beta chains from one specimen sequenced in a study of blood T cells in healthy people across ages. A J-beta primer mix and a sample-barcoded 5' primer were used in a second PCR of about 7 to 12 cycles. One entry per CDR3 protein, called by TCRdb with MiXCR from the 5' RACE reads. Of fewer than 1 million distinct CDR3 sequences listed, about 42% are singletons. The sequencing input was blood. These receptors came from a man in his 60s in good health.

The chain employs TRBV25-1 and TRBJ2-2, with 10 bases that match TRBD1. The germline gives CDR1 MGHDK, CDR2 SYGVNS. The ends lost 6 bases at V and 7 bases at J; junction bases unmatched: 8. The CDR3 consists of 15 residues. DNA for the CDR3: TGTGCCAGCAGGGACGACAGGGGGCTCGGCGGGGAGCTGTTTTTT. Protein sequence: CASRDDRGLGGELFF.

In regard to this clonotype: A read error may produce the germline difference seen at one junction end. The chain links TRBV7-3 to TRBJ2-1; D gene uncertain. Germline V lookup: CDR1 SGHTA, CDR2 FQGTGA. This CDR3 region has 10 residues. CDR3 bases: TGTGCCAGGAGCTTTGTCGAGCAGTTCTTC. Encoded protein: CARSFVEQFF.

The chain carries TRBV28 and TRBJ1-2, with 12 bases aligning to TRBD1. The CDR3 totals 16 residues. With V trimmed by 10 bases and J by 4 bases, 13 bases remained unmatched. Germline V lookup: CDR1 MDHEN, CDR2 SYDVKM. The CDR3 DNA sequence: TGTGCCATTACGAACCCGGGACAGGGGGCCGCCTATGGCTACACCTTC. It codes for CAITNPGQGAAYGYTF.

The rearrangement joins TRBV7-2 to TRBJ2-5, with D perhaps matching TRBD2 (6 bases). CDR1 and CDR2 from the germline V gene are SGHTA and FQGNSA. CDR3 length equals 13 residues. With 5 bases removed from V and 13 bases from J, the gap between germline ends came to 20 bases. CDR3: CASSPELVGGLYF. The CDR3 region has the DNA TGTGCCAGCAGCCCTGAACTAGTGGGGGGTCTGTACTTC.